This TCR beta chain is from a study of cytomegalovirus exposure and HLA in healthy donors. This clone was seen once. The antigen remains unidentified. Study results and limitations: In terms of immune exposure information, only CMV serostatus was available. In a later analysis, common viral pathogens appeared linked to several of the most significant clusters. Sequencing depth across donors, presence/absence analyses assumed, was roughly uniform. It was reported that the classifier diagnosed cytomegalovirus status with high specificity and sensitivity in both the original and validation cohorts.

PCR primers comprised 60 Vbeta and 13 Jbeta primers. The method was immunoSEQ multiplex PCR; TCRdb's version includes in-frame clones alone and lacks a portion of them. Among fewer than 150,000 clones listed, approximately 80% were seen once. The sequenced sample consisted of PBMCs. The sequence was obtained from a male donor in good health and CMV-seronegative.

CDR3 amino acids: CASSYGTGGNQPQHF. CDR3 nucleotides: TGTGCCAGCTCATACGGGACAGGGGGCAATCAGCCCCAGCATTTT. The chain uses TRBV18 and TRBJ1-5, with 10 positions matching TRBD1. Trimming removed 5 bases from V and 2 bases from J; junction bases left unmatched: 3. The CDR3 has 15 amino acids. Germline V gene lookup returns CDR1 KGHSH and CDR2 LQKENI. The variable domain in full, with the rest retrieved from reference TRBV18 and TRBJ1-5, is NAGVMQNPRHLVRRRGQEARLRCSPMKGHSHVYWYRQLPEEGLKFMVYLQKENIIDESGMPKERFSAEFPKEGPSILRIQQVVRGDSAAYFCASSYGTGGNQPQHFGDGTRLSIL.